The 32 T cell receptor beta chains below all came from one sample that was sequenced in a study of blood T cell repertoires in COVID-19. This table comes from immunoSEQ multiplex PCR, and its TCRdb copy is limited to in-frame clones, with some not included. The data show 200,000 to 250,000 clones, roughly 89% seen once. Sequenced material: peripheral blood. These receptors originate from a man aged 30 to 45 who had recovered from COVID-19.

The rearrangement links TRBV19 to TRBJ2-3; possible D gene TRBD2, 5 bases. CDR3 size: 15 residues. V was cut by 8 bases and J by 6 bases, with 21 bases left in between. Germline V gene lookup returns CDR1 LNHDA and CDR2 SQIVND (reference sequence). The CDR3 reads CASQPRLASGDTQYF. The DNA of the CDR3 is TGTGCCAGTCAACCGCGGCTAGCATCCGGGGATACGCAGTATTTT.

The V gene is TRBV30, the J gene TRBJ1-2, with 7 nucleotides matching TRBD1. V lost 5 bases to trimming and J lost 4 bases; unmatched junction nucleotides: 4. The CDR3 has 12 residues. Germline lookup yields CDR1 GTSNPN and CDR2 SVGIG (reference sequence). CDR3 amino acids: CAWGGQSYGYTF. CDR3 bases: TGTGCCTGGGGGGGACAGAGCTATGGCTACACCTTC.

This chain links TRBV10-1 with TRBJ2-2; weak D call: TRBD2 (5 bases). V lost 2 bases, J lost 7 bases, and 11 bases lay in between. From germline, CDR1 is WNHNN and CDR2 SYGVQD (reference sequence). CDR3 length: 14 amino acids. For the CDR3, the DNA is TGCGCCAGCAGTGAGCCCGAGGCGGGCGGGGAGCTGTTTTTT. Its protein is CASSEPEAGGELFF.

This sequence joins TRBV18 and TRBJ1-3; 8 bases align to TRBD1. The CDR3 totals 15 residues. V gave up 2 bases and J gave up 2 bases; unmatched junction bases: 2. Germline V gene lookup returns CDR1 KGHSH and CDR2 LQKENI. The CDR3 region is CASSPAGQAGNTIYF. CDR3 DNA sequence: TGTGCCAGCTCACCAGCGGGACAGGCTGGAAACACCATATATTTT.

This chain joins TRBV7-2 and TRBJ1-2; D is undetermined. The V gene's germline CDR1 is SGHTA and CDR2 FQGNSA. CDR3 length: 14 amino acids. The germline V and J ends were trimmed by 5 bases and 4 bases, with 14 bases remaining between them. The CDR3 region is CASSTELVSYGYTF. The CDR3 nucleotides read TGTGCCAGCAGCACCGAACTGGTGAGCTATGGCTACACCTTC. Based on the CDR3 plus reference TRBV7-2 and TRBJ1-2, the full variable domain is GAGVSQSPSNKVTEKGKDVELRCDPISGHTALYWYRQSLGQGLEFLIYFQGNSAPDKSGLPSDRFSAERTGGSVSTLTIQRTQQEDSAVYLCASSTELVSYGYTFGSGTRLTVV.

The count of this clone is one. This chain links TRBV9 with TRBJ1-1; D might be TRBD1 (6 bases). There are 14 residues in the CDR3. Germline V CDR1 and CDR2: SGDLS, YYNGEE. V was trimmed by 6 bases and J by 1 base, leaving 13 bases between them. The CDR3 sequence is CASIRGLANTEAFF. DNA for the CDR3: TGTGCCAGCATCAGGGGTCTTGCGAACACTGAAGCTTTCTTT.

The CDR3 DNA reads TGTCTCTCTCGGGGGTCGGCCATGAACACTGAAGCTTTCTTT. Translated: CLSRGSAMNTEAFF. This chain links TRBV7-2 with TRBJ1-1, with D tentatively TRBD1 (5 bases). The CDR3 spans 14 residues. The germline gives CDR1 SGHTA, CDR2 FQGNSA. Full variable domain (outside the CDR3, taken from reference TRBV7-2 and TRBJ1-1): GAGVSQSPSNKVTEKGKDVELRCDPISGHTALYWYRQSLGQGLEFLIYFQGNSAPDKSGLPSDRFSAERTGGSVSTLTIQRTQQEDSAVYLCLSRGSAMNTEAFFGQGTRLTVV.

The rearrangement joins TRBV3-1 (or the pseudogene TRBV3-2) to TRBJ2-2; 9 nucleotides match TRBD2. V dropped 1 base and J dropped 4; count of bases not matched to a gene: 4. The CDR3 runs 16 residues. Germline V gene sequence: CDR1 LGHDT, CDR2 YNNKEL (reference sequence). The CDR3, as DNA: TGTGCCAGCAGCCAAGTTGCGGGGGGGTTCACCGGGGAGCTGTTTTTT. It encodes CASSQVAGGFTGELFF.

Concerning this clone itself: The same CDR3 is also encoded by other DNA sequences in this sample. This chain joins TRBV9 and TRBJ1-5; perhaps TRBD1 as D (5 bases). Between the trimmed V and J ends, which lost 0 bases and 7 bases, there was a span of 11 bases. The germline gives CDR1 SGDLS, CDR2 YYNGEE. This CDR3 comprises 14 residues. DNA of the CDR3: TGTGCCAGCAGCGTAGGGCAGGGAAACCAGCCCCAGCATTTT. This encodes CASSVGQGNQPQHF.

The chain recombines TRBV9 with TRBJ2-2, with 14 bases identical to TRBD2. Germline V CDR1 and CDR2: SGDLS, YYNGEE. The J segment lost 4 bases and the V segment lost 3 bases, leaving 11 bases of the junction unmatched. The CDR3 length is 19 residues. The CDR3 nucleotides are TGTGCCAGCAGCGGCGGACTAGCGGGGGGCCCGCGGCGCACCGGGGAGCTGTTTTTT. Translated, it gives CASSGGLAGGPRRTGELFF.

V gene TRBV10-3 combines with J gene TRBJ1-6; D gene ambiguous. Germline V CDR1 and CDR2: ENHRY, SYGVKD. With 0 bases removed from V and 6 bases from J, the gap between germline ends came to 15 bases. The CDR3 is 17 amino acids. The CDR3 coding sequence is TGTGCCATCAGTGAGTCGAACGTAGGACTGACTAATTCACCCCTCCACTTT. This translates into CAISESNVGLTNSPLHF.

V gene TRBV19 combines with J gene TRBJ1-2; TRBD1 aligns across 10 bases. The CDR3 contains 14 residues. Germline-derived CDR1 and CDR2 are LNHDA and SQIVND (reference sequence). After removal of 5 bases from V and 2 bases from J, the junction contained 2 bases not matched to a gene. The CDR3 loop reads CASSSGQGNYGYTF. CDR3 sequence (DNA): TGTGCCAGTAGTTCGGGACAGGGGAACTATGGCTACACCTTC.

CDR3 region: CASSLDRYSNQPQHF. The CDR3, as DNA: TGTGCCAGCAGTCTTGACAGGTATAGCAATCAGCCCCAGCATTTT. The V and J genes are TRBV6-5 and TRBJ1-5, with D tentatively TRBD1 (6 bases). The CDR3 has 15 residues. V shed 5 bases and J shed 0 bases, with 11 bases lying between them. Germline values: CDR1 MNHEY, CDR2 SVGAGI.

This chain connects TRBV5-4 to TRBJ1-6, with D possibly TRBD1 on 6 matching bases. This CDR3 is built from 15 residues. The V and J ends lost 0 bases and 8 bases respectively, with 12 bases between them. The germline CDR1 and CDR2 sequences are SGHNT and YYREEE (reference sequence). CDR3: CASSLAAQGDSPLHF. CDR3 coding DNA: TGTGCCAGCAGCTTGGCCGCACAGGGAGATTCACCCCTCCACTTT.

The chain combines TRBV15 with TRBJ2-7, with D perhaps TRBD1 (5 bases). This CDR3 is built from 14 residues. CDR1 LNHNV and CDR2 YYDKDF come from the germline V gene (reference sequence). Trimming removed 0 bases at V and 3 bases at J, with 9 bases between. CDR3 DNA: TGTGCCACCAGCAGAGATGGGGCCAGCTACGAGCAGTACTTC. Its translation: CATSRDGASYEQYF.

This CDR3 is CASLSGTTMGLGYTF. CDR3 coding DNA: TGTGCCAGCTTATCCGGGACAACCATGGGTCTGGGCTACACCTTC. The chain employs TRBV18 and TRBJ1-2; tentatively, D is TRBD1 (6 bases). The germline gives CDR1 KGHSH, CDR2 LQKENI. CDR3 length equals 15 residues. V was pared by 7 bases and J by 8 bases, with 23 bases between.

The chain carries TRBV12-3 or TRBV12-4 and TRBJ1-2; D possibly corresponds to TRBD1 (5 bases). This CDR3 has 11 residues. The V and J ends lost 5 bases and 7 bases respectively, with 8 bases between them. The DNA of the CDR3 is TGTGCCAGCAGTCAGGGACTTGGCTACACCTTC. Translating it yields CASSQGLGYTF.

In this sample, this clone turned up once. The chain is built from TRBV27 and TRBJ2-1; the match to TRBD2 covers 7 bases. After removal of 6 bases from V and 7 bases from J, the junction contained 6 bases not matched to a gene. The length of the CDR3 is 13 residues. Germline CDR1 reads MNHEY; CDR2 reads SMNVEV (reference sequence). The CDR3: CASSPGGLNEQFF. The CDR3 DNA sequence: TGTGCCAGCAGCCCGGGGGGTCTTAATGAGCAGTTCTTC.

The rearrangement links TRBV29-1 to TRBJ2-7; 7 nucleotides match TRBD1. CDR1 SQVTM and CDR2 ANQGSEA come from the germline V gene. The CDR3 consists of 11 residues. V shed 6 bases and J 7 bases; nucleotides not matched to a gene: 6. The CDR3 coding sequence is TGCAGCGTGGGGACAGCGAGGGAGCAGTACTTC. Residues: CSVGTAREQYF.

J is TRBJ2-3 and V is TRBV4-1; a possible D gene is TRBD1 (6 bases). This CDR3 region has 15 residues. The V end lost 3 bases, the J end lost 2 bases, and 12 bases lay between the germline ends. The V gene's germline CDR1 is MGHRA and CDR2 YSYEKL. The CDR3 DNA follows: TGCGCCAGCAGCCAGGTACAGGGACCCACAGATACGCAGTATTTT. Translated: CASSQVQGPTDTQYF.

This clone came up a few times. This chain joins TRBV6-1 and TRBJ2-3; 12 positions agree with TRBD2. The V and J ends lost 2 bases and 4 bases, in that order; junction bases with no gene match: 1. The CDR3 has 15 amino acids. Germline lookup yields CDR1 MNHNS and CDR2 SASEGT. CDR3: CASSELAGGPDTQYF. The CDR3 DNA is TGTGCCAGCAGTGAACTAGCGGGGGGGCCAGATACGCAGTATTTT.

The rearrangement joins TRBV5-1 to TRBJ1-4; TRBD1 matches 8 bases. CDR1 and CDR2 from the germline V gene are SGHRS and YFSETQ. Trimming removed 3 bases from V and 7 bases from J; junction bases left unmatched: 8. The CDR3 contains 15 residues. CDR3 sequence (DNA): TGCGCCAGCAGCTCTGGGACAGGAAGGTCTGAAAAACTGTTTTTT. Its translation is CASSSGTGRSEKLFF.

The gene calls are TRBV10-3 and TRBJ2-1, with 10 nucleotides matching TRBD1. The CDR3 extends over 16 amino acids. Losses at the gene ends were 0 bases for V and 6 bases for J; bases not matched to a gene: 5. Germline lookup yields CDR1 ENHRY and CDR2 SYGVKD. CDR3 coding DNA: TGTGCCATCAGTGAGTCGACAGGGGGCCTCATCAATGAGCAGTTCTTC. Its protein product is CAISESTGGLINEQFF.

The gene calls are TRBV5-6 and TRBJ1-1; 7 bases align to TRBD1. Trimming took 3 bases from V and 0 from J; bases not matched to a gene: 5. The CDR3 runs 15 residues. CDR1 and CDR2 from the germline V gene are SGHDT and YYEEEE. CDR3 in amino acids: CASSWDTGVNTEAFF. CDR3 in DNA: TGTGCCAGCAGCTGGGATACAGGGGTGAACACTGAAGCTTTCTTT.

The J gene is TRBJ1-1, the V gene TRBV19, with D possibly being TRBD1 (5 bases). The length of the CDR3 is 14 residues. V was cut by 2 bases and J by 0 bases, with 7 bases left in between. The germline V gene has CDR1 LNHDA and CDR2 SQIVND (reference sequence). The CDR3 coding sequence is TGTGCCAGTAGTATACCAGGGTTGAACACTGAAGCTTTCTTT. Amino acids: CASSIPGLNTEAFF.

In its sample, this clone was seen a few times. This chain connects TRBV12-3 or TRBV12-4 to TRBJ1-5; 7 positions match TRBD1. The trim removed 10 bases at V and 16 bases at J, leaving 10 bases unmatched. This CDR3 has 10 residues. CDR3 protein: CATTPGGPHF. In DNA form, the CDR3 reads TGTGCCACTACCCCAGGGGGGCCCCATTTT.

The chain recombines TRBV18 with TRBJ1-5, with D maybe TRBD1 (6 bases). V was clipped by 5 bases and J by 1 base, with 15 bases between them. Germline values: CDR1 KGHSH, CDR2 LQKENI. This CDR3 contains 16 residues. CDR3: CASSTGTLGSNQPQHF. The CDR3 nucleotides are TGTGCCAGCTCAACAGGGACACTTGGGAGCAATCAGCCCCAGCATTTT. The variable domain in full, with the rest retrieved from reference TRBV18 and TRBJ1-5, is NAGVMQNPRHLVRRRGQEARLRCSPMKGHSHVYWYRQLPEEGLKFMVYLQKENIIDESGMPKERFSAEFPKEGPSILRIQQVVRGDSAAYFCASSTGTLGSNQPQHFGDGTRLSIL.

This clone was found a few times. The CDR3 loop is CASSRGEVNYGYTF. CDR3 in DNA: TGTGCCAGCAGCCGGGGTGAGGTTAACTATGGCTACACCTTC. The chain has TRBV7-9 and TRBJ1-2, with D uncertain. V dropped 5 bases and J dropped 1 base, with 11 bases sitting between them. The germline gives CDR1 SEHNR, CDR2 FQNEAQ (reference sequence). The CDR3 covers 14 residues. The complete variable domain, with remaining parts taken from reference TRBV7-9 and TRBJ1-2, reads DTGVSQNPRHKITKRGQNVTFRCDPISEHNRLYWYRQTLGQGPEFLTYFQNEAQLEKSRLLSDRFSAERPKGSFSTLEIQRTEQGDSAMYLCASSRGEVNYGYTFGSGTRLTVV.

The chain couples TRBV30 to TRBJ1-1, with no clear D. Trimming shortened V by 4 bases and J by 4 bases, and 28 bases separated the two germline ends. Germline V gene lookup returns CDR1 GTSNPN and CDR2 SVGIG (reference sequence). CDR3 length: 18 residues. The DNA of the CDR3 is TGTGCCTGGAACGGCCGCGCGTGGGATGGGAGAACGGGCACTGAAGCTTTCTTT. It specifies CAWNGRAWDGRTGTEAFF.

V gene TRBV19 combines with J gene TRBJ1-3; weak D call: TRBD1 (6 bases). The CDR3 runs 18 residues. In germline, CDR1 is LNHDA, CDR2 SQIVND (reference sequence). V was cut by 4 bases and J by 0 bases, with 19 bases left in between. CDR3 sequence: CASSNGGRGTYSGNTIYF. The CDR3 DNA follows: TGTGCCAGTAGTAACGGCGGCAGGGGTACCTACTCTGGAAACACCATATATTTT.

On this clone: This CDR3 is also generated by other DNA sequences in the sample. The chain employs TRBV7-2 and TRBJ2-2; TRBD1 might be the D (6 bases). This CDR3 has 15 amino acids. CDR1 SGHTA and CDR2 FQGNSA come from the germline V gene. Trimming removed 0 bases at V and 5 bases at J, with 10 bases between. CDR3 region: CASSLAGGNTGELFF. CDR3 in DNA: TGTGCCAGCAGCTTAGCAGGGGGTAATACCGGGGAGCTGTTTTTT.

The chain joins TRBV19 to TRBJ1-1, with a possible D match to TRBD1 (6 bases). There are 14 residues in the CDR3. V lost 9 bases and J lost 1, with 15 bases in between. CDR1 is LNHDA, CDR2 SQIVND, per germline (reference sequence). The CDR3 region has the DNA TGTGCCAGCCTCCACTTGGGACAGAACACTGAAGCTTTCTTT. This translates into CASLHLGQNTEAFF.